This TCR beta chain was observed in a study of shared clonotypes between healthy human individuals. Study results and limitations: It was anticipated that sequencing depth would influence how many clonotypes donors shared.

As for this clone: What it binds is not known.

Across several immunoSEQ plates, the genomic DNA of each subset was split evenly. TCRdb's copy holds only in-frame clones and misses some; the assay was immunoSEQ multiplex PCR. The table has about 1.5 million clones, 95% to 97% seen once. In germline, CDR1 is SGHNT, CDR2 YYREEE (reference sequence). The CDR3 consists of 17 residues. Trimming removed 0 bases from V and 7 bases from J, with 20 bases in between. Donors comprised healthy HIV-negative adults lacking recent acute infections or vaccinations. CD45RA-negative memory and CD45RA+ naive subsets were split from the CD4+ cells. The TCR comes from a man aged 25-45 years in good health. The rearrangement joins TRBV5-4 to TRBJ2-1, with D possibly matching TRBD2 (6 bases). Sample: naive CD4+ T cells sorted from blood. Subset: CD45RA+ positively selected. CDR3 nucleotides: TGTGCCAGCAGCTTGGCTCCGACGGGAGCCTTGAGGAATGAGCAGTTCTTC. Amino acid sequence: CASSLAPTGALRNEQFF. The variable domain in full, with the rest retrieved from reference TRBV5-4 and TRBJ2-1, is ETGVTQSPTHLIKTRGQQVTLRCSSQSGHNTVSWYQQALGQGPQFIFQYYREEENGRGNFPPRFSGLQFPNYSSELNVNALELDDSALYLCASSLAPTGALRNEQFFGPGTRLTVL.